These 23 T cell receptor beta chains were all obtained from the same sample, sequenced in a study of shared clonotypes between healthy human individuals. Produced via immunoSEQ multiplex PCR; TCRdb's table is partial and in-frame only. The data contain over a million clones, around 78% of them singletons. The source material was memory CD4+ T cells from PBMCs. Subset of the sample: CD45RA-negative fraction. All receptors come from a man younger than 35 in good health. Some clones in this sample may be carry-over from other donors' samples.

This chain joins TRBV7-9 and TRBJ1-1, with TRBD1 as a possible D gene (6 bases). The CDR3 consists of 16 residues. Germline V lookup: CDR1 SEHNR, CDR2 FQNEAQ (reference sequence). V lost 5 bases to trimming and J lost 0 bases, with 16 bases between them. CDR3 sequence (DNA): TGTGCCAGCAGCCGCAGGTTCGGGACAATGAACACTGAAGCTTTCTTT. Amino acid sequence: CASSRRFGTMNTEAFF.

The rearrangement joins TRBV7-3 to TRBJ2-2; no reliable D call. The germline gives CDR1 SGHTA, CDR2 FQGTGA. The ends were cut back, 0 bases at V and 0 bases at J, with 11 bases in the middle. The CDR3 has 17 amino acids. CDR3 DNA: TGTGCCAGCAGCTTAACGAGAGAGATCGCGAACACCGGGGAGCTGTTTTTT. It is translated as CASSLTREIANTGELFF.

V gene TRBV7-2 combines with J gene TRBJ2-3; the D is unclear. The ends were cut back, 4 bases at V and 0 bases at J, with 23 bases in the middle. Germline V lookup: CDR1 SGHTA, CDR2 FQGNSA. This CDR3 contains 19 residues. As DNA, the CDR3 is TGTGCCAGCAGCTCTTCCCCTCGAGGACGTGGCTCTAGCACAGATACGCAGTATTTT. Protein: CASSSSPRGRGSSTDTQYF. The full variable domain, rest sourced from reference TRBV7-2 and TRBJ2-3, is GAGVSQSPSNKVTEKGKDVELRCDPISGHTALYWYRQSLGQGLEFLIYFQGNSAPDKSGLPSDRFSAERTGGSVSTLTIQRTQQEDSAVYLCASSSSPRGRGSSTDTQYFGPGTRLTVL.

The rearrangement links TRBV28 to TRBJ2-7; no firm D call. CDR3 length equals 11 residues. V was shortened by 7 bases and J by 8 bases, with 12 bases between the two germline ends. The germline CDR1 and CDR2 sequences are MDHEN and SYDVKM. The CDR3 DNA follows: TGTGCCAGCACCCTGGGCATGAAGCAGTACTTC. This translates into CASTLGMKQYF.

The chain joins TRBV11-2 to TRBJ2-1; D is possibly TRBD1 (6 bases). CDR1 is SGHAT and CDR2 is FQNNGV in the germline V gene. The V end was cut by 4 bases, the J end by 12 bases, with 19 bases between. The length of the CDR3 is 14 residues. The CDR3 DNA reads TGTGCCAGCAGCTCTACAGGGACACCCGGGCGGCAGTTCTTC. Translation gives CASSSTGTPGRQFF.

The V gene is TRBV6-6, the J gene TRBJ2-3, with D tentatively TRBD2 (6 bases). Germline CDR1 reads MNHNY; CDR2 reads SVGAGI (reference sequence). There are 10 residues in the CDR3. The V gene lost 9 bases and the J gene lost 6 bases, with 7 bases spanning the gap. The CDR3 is CASGGDTQYF. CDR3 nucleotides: TGTGCCAGTGGGGGGGATACGCAGTATTTT.

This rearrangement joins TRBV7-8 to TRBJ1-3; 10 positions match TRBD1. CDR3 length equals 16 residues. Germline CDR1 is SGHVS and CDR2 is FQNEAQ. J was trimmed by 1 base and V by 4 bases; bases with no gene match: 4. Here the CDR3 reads CASSYWDRGSGNTIYF. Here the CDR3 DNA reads TGTGCCAGCAGCTACTGGGACAGGGGATCTGGAAACACCATATATTTT. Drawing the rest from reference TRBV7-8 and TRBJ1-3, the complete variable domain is GAGVSQSPRYKVAKRGQDVALRCDPISGHVSLFWYQQALGQGPEFLTYFQNEAQLDKSGLPSDRFFAERPEGSVSTLKIQRTQQEDSAVYLCASSYWDRGSGNTIYFGEGSWLTVV.

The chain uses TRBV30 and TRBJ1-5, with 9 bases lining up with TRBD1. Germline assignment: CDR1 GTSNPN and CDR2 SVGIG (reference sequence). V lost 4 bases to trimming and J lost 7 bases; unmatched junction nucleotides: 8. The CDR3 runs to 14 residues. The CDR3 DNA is TGTGCCTGGACGGGACAGGGACGAGGGCAGCCCCAGCATTTT. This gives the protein CAWTGQGRGQPQHF. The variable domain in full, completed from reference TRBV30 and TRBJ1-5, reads SQTIHQWPATLVQPVGSPLSLECTVEGTSNPNLYWYRQAAGRGLQLLFYSVGIGQISSEVPQNLSASRPQDRQFILSSKKLLLSDSGFYLCAWTGQGRGQPQHFGDGTRLSIL.

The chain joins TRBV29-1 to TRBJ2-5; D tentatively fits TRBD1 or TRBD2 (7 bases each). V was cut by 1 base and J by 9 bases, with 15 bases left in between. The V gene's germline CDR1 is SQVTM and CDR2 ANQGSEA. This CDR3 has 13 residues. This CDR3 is CSVEGQGRGAQYF. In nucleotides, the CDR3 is TGCAGCGTTGAAGGACAGGGCCGGGGGGCCCAGTACTTC.

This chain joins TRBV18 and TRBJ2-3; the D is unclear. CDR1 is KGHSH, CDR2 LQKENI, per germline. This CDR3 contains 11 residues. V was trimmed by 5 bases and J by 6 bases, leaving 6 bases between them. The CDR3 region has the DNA TGTGCCAGCTCAGCCGCCGATACGCAGTATTTT. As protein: CASSAADTQYF.

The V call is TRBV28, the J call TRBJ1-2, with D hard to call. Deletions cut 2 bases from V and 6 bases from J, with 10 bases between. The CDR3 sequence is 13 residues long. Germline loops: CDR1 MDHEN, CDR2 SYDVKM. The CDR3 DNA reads TGTGCCAGCAGTTTAAGGGAGACCGATGGCTACACCTTC. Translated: CASSLRETDGYTF.

CDR3 residues: CASSPEAGELFF. The CDR3 nucleotides are TGTGCCAGCTCACCTGAGGCCGGGGAGCTGTTTTTT. The genes are TRBV18 and TRBJ2-2; D gene unclear. Germline V gene data show CDR1 as KGHSH and CDR2 as LQKENI. The CDR3 extends over 12 amino acids. V was cut by 3 bases and J by 6 bases, with 5 bases left in between.

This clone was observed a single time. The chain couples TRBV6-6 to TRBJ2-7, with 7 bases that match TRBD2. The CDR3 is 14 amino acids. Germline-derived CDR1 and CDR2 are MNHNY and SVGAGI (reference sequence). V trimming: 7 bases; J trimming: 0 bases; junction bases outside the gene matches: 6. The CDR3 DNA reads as TGTGCCAGCAACGGGAGGCCTAGCTCCTACGAGCAGTACTTC. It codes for CASNGRPSSYEQYF.

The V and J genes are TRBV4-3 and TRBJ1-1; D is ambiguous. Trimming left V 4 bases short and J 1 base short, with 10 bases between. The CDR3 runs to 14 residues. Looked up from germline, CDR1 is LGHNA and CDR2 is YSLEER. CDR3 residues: CASSLSFPNTEAFF. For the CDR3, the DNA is TGCGCCAGCAGCCTCTCTTTCCCGAACACTGAAGCTTTCTTT.

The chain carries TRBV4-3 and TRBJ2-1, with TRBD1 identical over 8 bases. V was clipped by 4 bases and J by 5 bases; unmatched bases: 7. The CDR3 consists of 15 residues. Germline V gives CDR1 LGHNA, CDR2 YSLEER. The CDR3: CASSPLQGGHNEQFF. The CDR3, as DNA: TGCGCCAGCAGCCCCTTACAGGGGGGCCACAATGAGCAGTTCTTC.

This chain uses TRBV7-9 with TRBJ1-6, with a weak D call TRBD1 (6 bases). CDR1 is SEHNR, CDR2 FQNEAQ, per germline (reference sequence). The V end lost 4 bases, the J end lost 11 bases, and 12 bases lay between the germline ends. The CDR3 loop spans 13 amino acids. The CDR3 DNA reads TGTGCCAGCAGCTCCACAGGGAATGCACCCCTCCACTTT. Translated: CASSSTGNAPLHF.

The CDR3 loop is CASSLLGDRDGNTIYF. The CDR3 DNA follows: TGCGCCAGCAGCTTGTTGGGGGACAGGGACGGAAACACCATATATTTT. The rearrangement uses TRBV5-1 and TRBJ1-3, with 9 bases identical to TRBD1. With 1 base clipped from V and 4 bases from J, the junction kept 6 bases outside the gene matches. The CDR3 has 16 amino acids. CDR1 SGHRS and CDR2 YFSETQ come from the germline V gene.

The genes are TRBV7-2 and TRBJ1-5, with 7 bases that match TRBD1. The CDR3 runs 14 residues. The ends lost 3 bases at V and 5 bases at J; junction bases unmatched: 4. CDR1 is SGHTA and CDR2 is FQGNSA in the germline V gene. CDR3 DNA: TGTGCCAGCAGCTTTGACAGGGAGTATCAGCCCCAGCATTTT. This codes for CASSFDREYQPQHF.

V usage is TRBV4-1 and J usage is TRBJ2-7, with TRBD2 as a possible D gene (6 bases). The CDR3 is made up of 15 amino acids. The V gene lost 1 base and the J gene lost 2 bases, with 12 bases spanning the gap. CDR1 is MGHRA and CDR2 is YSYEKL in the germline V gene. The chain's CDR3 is CASSQVGDLTYEQYF. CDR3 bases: TGCGCCAGCAGCCAAGTGGGGGACTTAACCTACGAGCAGTACTTC.

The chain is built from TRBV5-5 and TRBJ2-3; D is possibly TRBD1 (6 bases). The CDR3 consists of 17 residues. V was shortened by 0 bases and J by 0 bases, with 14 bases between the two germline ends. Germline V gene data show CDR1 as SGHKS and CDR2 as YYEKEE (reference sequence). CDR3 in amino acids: CASSLGAGAGSTDTQYF. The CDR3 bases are TGTGCCAGCAGCTTGGGGGCAGGGGCAGGTAGCACAGATACGCAGTATTTT.

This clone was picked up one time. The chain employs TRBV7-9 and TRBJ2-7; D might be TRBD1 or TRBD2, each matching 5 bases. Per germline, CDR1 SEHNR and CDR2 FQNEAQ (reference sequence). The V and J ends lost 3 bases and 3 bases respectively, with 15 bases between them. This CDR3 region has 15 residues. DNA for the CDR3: TGTGCCAGCAGCTTGAGTGGGACCCCCTTCTACGAGCAGTACTTC. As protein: CASSLSGTPFYEQYF.

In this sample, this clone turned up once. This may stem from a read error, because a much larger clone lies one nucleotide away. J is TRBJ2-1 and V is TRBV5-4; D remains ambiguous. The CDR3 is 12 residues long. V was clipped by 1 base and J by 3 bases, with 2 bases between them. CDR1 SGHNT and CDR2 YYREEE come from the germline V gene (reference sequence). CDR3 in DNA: TGTGCCAGCAGCTTGAACTACAATGAGCAGTTCTTC. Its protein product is CASSLNYNEQFF.

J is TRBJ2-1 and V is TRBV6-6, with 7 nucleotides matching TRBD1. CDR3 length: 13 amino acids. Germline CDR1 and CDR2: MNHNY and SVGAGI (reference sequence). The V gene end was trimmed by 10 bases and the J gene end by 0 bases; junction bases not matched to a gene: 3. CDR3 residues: CATYRGSYNEQFF. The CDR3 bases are TGTGCCACCTACAGGGGCTCCTACAATGAGCAGTTCTTC.